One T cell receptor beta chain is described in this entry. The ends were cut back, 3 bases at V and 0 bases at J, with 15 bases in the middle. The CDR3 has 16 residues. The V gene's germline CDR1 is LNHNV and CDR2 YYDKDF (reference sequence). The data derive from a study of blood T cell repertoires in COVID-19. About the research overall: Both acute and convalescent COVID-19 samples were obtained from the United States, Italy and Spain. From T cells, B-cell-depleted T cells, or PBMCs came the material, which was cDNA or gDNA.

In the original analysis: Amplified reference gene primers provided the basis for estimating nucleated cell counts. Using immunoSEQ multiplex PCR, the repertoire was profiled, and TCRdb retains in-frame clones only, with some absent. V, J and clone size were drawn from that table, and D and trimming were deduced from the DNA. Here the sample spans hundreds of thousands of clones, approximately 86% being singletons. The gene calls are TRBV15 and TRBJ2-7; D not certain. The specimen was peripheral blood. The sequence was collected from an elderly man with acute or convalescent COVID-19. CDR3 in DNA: TGTGCCACCAGCAGGGAAAGACCGACATTCTCCTACGAGCAGTACTTC. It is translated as CATSRERPTFSYEQYF.